The sample holds a few counts of the clone carrying this T cell receptor beta chain. Its antigen is still unknown. In TCRdb, the RT-PCR reads were re-called with MiXCR into one record per CDR3 protein. The table includes 550,000 to 800,000 distinct CDR3 sequences, approximately 14% detected once. The CDR3 has 15 amino acids. Germline-derived CDR1 and CDR2 are MNHEY and SMNVEV (reference sequence). The V gene end was trimmed by 5 bases and the J gene end by 4 bases; junction bases not matched to a gene: 7. These data originate in a study of response to subunit inactivated influenza vaccine. Study observations and caveats: Few additional T cells are recruited per seasonal influenza vaccination, authors suggested.

Sample: PBMCs from blood, taken around 15 days before vaccination. This receptor was taken from a man in his fifties or sixties who received an inactivated influenza vaccine. V usage is TRBV27 and J usage is TRBJ2-5, with 10 positions matching TRBD1. In DNA, the CDR3 is TGTGCCAGCAGTCAAGGGACAGGGGTTAGAGAGACCCAGTACTTC. The encoded protein is CASSQGTGVRETQYF.